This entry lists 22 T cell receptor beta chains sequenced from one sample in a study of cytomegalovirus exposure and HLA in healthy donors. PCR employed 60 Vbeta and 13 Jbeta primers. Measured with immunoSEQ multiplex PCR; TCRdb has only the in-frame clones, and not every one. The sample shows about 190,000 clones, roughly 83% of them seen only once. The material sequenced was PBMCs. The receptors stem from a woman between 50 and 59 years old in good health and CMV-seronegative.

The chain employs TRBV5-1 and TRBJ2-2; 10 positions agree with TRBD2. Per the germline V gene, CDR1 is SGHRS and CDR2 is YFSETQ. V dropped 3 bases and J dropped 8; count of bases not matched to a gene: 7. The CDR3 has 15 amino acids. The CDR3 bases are TGCGCCAGCAGCTACTGGACTAGCGGTGGGGGGGAGCTGTTTTTT. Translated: CASSYWTSGGGELFF.

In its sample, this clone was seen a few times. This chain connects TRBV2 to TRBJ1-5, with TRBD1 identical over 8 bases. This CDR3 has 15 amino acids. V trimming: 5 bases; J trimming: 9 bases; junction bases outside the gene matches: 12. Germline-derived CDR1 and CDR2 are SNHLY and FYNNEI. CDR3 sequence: CASSPTGGVSSPQHF. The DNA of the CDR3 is TGTGCCAGCAGTCCTACAGGGGGTGTTAGTTCGCCCCAGCATTTT.

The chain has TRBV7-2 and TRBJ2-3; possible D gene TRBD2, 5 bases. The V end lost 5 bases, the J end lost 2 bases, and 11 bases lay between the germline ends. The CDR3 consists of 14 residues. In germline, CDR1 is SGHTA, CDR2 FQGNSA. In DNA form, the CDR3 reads TGTGCCAGCAGCCCTGGACTGATCACAGATACGCAGTATTTT. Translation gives CASSPGLITDTQYF.

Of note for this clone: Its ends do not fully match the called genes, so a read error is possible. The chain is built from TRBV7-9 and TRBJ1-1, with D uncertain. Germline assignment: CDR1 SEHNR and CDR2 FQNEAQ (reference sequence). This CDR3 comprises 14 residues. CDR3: CSSSLGQVNTEAFF. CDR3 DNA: TGTTCCAGCAGCTTAGGGCAGGTGAACACTGAAGCTTTCTTT.

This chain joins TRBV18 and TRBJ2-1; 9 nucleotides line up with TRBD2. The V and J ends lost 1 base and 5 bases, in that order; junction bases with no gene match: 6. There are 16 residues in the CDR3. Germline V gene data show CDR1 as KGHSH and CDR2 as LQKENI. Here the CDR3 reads CASSPQLAGADNEQFF. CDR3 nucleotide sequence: TGTGCCAGCTCACCACAACTAGCGGGTGCTGACAATGAGCAGTTCTTC.

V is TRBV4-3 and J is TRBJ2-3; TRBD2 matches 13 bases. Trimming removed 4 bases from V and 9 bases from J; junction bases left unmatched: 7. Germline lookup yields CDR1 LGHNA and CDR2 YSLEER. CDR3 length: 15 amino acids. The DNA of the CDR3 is TGCGCCAGCAGCCCAGGACTAGCGGGGGCTGGGACGCAGTATTTT. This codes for CASSPGLAGAGTQYF.

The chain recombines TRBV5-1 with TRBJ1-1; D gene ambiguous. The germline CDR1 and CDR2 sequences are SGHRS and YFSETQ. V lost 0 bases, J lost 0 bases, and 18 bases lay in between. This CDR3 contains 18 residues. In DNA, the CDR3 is TGCGCCAGCAGCTTGGGAAGTTTATCGTCCGGGGTGAACACTGAAGCTTTCTTT. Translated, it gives CASSLGSLSSGVNTEAFF.

The CDR3 DNA reads as TGCAGCGTTCTCGGGACTAGCTCCTACAATGAGCAGTTCTTC. Amino acid sequence: CSVLGTSSYNEQFF. V usage is TRBV29-1 and J usage is TRBJ2-1, with 8 bases identical to TRBD2. V shed 5 bases, J shed 0 bases, and the junction held 3 bases outside the gene matches. There are 14 residues in the CDR3. The germline CDR1 and CDR2 sequences are SQVTM and ANQGSEA.

DNA of the CDR3: TGTGCCAGCAGTGAATTCGGGGACAACTACGAGCAGTACTTC. Residues: CASSEFGDNYEQYF. The rearrangement uses TRBV25-1 and TRBJ2-7, with a weak D call TRBD1 (6 bases). Germline CDR1 reads MGHDK; CDR2 reads SYGVNS. Trimming removed 1 base from V and 3 bases from J, with 10 bases in between. CDR3 length equals 14 residues.

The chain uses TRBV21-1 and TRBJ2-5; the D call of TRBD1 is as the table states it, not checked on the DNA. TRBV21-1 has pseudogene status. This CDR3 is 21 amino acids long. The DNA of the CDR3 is TGTGCCAGCAGCAAAATCGGGGTAAACCTCAGGACGCAGCCAGGGGTTTGGACCCAGTACTTC. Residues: CASSKIGVNLRTQPGVWTQYF.

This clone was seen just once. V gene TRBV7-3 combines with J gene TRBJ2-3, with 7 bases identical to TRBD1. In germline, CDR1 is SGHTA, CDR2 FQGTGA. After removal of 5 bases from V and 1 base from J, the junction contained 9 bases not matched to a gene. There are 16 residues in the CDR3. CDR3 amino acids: CASSPQTGTGTDTQYF. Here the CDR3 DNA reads TGTGCCAGCAGCCCTCAAACAGGGACAGGCACAGATACGCAGTATTTT.

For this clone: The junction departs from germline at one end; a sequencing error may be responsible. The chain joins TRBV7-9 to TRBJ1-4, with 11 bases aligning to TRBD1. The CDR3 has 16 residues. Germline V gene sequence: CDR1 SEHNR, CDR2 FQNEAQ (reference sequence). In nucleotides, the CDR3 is TGTTCCAGCAGCATTATTCGGACAGGGGGCTCTGAAAAACTGTTTTTT. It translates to CSSSIIRTGGSEKLFF.

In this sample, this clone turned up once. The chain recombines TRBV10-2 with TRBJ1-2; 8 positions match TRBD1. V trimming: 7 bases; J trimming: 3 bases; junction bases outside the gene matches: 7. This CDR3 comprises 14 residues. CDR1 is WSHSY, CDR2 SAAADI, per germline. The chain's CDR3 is CASTLSGGDYGYTF. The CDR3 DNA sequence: TGCGCCAGCACACTCTCAGGGGGCGACTATGGCTACACCTTC.

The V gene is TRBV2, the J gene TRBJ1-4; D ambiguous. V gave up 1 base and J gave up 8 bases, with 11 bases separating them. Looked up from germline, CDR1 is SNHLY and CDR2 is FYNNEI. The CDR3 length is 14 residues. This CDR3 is CASSEGGLEEKLFF. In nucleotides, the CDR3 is TGTGCCAGCAGTGAAGGAGGGCTGGAGGAAAAACTGTTTTTT.

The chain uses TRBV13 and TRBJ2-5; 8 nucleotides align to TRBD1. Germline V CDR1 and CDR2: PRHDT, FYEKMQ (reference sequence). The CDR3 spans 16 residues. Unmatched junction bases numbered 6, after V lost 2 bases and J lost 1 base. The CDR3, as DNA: TGTGCCAGCAGCTTAAAAACAGGGGGATTCCAAGAGACCCAGTACTTC. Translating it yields CASSLKTGGFQETQYF.

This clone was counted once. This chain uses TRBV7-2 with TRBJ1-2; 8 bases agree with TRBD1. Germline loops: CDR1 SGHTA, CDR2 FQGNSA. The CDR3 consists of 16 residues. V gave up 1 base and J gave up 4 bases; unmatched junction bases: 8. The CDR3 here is CASSLDRDRPFYGYTF. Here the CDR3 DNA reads TGTGCCAGCAGCTTAGATCGGGACAGGCCCTTCTATGGCTACACCTTC.

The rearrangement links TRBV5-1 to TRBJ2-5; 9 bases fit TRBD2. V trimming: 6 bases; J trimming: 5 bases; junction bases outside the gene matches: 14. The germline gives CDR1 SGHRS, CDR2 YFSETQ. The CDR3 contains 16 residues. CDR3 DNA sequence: TGCGCCAGCACCCCTACCCTGCGGGGGGGCGGGGAGACCCAGTACTTC. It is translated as CASTPTLRGGGETQYF. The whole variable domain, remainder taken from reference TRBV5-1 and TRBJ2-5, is KAGVTQTPRYLIKTRGQQVTLSCSPISGHRSVSWYQQTPGQGLQFLFEYFSETQRNKGNFPGRFSGRQFSNSRSEMNVSTLELGDSALYLCASTPTLRGGGETQYFGPGTRLLVL.

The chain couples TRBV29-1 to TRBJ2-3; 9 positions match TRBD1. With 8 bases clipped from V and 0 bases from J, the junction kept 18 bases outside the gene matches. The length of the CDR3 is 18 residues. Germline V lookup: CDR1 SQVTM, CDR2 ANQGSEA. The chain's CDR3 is CSPTGGATQRSSTDTQYF. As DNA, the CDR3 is TGCAGCCCCACAGGGGGCGCGACCCAAAGATCGAGCACAGATACGCAGTATTTT.

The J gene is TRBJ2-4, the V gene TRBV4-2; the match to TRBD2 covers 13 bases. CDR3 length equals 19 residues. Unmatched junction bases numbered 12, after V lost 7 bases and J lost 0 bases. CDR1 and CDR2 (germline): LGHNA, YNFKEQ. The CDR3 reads CASKSRTSGRIVAKNIQYF. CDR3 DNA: TGTGCCAGCAAATCGAGGACTAGCGGGAGAATTGTAGCCAAAAACATTCAGTACTTC.

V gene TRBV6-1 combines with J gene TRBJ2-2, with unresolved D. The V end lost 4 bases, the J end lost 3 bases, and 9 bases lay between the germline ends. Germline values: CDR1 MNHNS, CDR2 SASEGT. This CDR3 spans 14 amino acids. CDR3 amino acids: CASSALAHTGELFF. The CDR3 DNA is TGTGCCAGCAGTGCTTTGGCCCACACCGGGGAGCTGTTTTTT.

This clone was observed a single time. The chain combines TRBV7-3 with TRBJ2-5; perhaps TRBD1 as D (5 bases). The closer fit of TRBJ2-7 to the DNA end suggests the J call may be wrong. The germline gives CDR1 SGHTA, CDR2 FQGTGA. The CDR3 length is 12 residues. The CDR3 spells CASTWKGSEQYF. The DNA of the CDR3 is TGTGCCAGCACCTGGAAGGGGTCCGAGCAGTACTTC.

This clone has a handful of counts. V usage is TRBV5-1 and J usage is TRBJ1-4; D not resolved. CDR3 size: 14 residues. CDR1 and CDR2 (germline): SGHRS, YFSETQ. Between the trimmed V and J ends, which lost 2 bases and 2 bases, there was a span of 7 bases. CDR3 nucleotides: TGCGCCAGCAGCTTATCGGGGACTAATGAAAAACTGTTTTTT. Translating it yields CASSLSGTNEKLFF.